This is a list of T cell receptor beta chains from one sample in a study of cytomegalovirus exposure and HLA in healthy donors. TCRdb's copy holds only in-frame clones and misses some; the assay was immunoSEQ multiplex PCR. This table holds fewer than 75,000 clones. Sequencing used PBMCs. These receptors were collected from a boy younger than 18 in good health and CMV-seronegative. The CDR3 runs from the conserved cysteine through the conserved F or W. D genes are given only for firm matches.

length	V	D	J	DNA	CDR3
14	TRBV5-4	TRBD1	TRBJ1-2	TGTGCCAGCAGCTTGGAACAGGGGAGAATGGGCTACACCTTC	CASSLEQGRMGYTF
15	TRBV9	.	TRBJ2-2	TGTGCCAGCAGCGCTACAGGGAAGGACACCGGGGAGCTGTTTTTT	CASSATGKDTGELFF
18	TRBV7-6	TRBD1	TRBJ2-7	TGTGCCAGCAGCTTAGCGGGACAGCGAAACCCCAGACACTACGAGCAGTACTTC	CASSLAGQRNPRHYEQYF
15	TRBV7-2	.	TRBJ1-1	TGTGCCAGCAGCCTACTCGCGGGGCTGAACACTGAAGCTTTCTTT	CASSLLAGLNTEAFF
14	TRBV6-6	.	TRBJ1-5	TGTGCCAGCAGCCGTGGGGAGAATTCTCAGCCCCAGCATTTT	CASSRGENSQPQHF
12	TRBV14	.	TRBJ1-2	TGTACCAGCGGCGGCCAACTCTATGGCTACACCTTC	CTSGGQLYGYTF
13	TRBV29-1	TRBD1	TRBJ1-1	TGCAGCGTTGAGACAGGGGGCTGGCCTGAAGCTTTCTTT	CSVETGGWPEAFF
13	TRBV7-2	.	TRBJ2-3	TGTGCCAGCAGCTTAGACTACACAGATACGCAGTATTTT	CASSLDYTDTQYF
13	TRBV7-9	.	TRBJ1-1	TGTGCCAGCAGCATGAGCCAGAACACTGAAGCTTTCTTT	CASSMSQNTEAFF
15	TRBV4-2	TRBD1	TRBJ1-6	TGTGCCAGCAGCCAAGGACAGGGGGATAATTCACCCCTCCACTTT	CASSQGQGDNSPLHF
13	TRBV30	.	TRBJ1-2	TGTGCCTGGAGTCCGGGACAAAACTATGGCTACACCTTC	CAWSPGQNYGYTF
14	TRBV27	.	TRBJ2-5	TGTGCCAGCAGTTTCAGTCAGGCAGGGGAGACCCAGTACTTC	CASSFSQAGETQYF
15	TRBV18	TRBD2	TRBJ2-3	TGTGCCAGCTCATCCACGGGAGGGGACACAGATACGCAGTATTTT	CASSSTGGDTDTQYF